What follows are 10 T cell receptor beta chains derived from one specimen sequenced in a study of graft-versus-host responses after intestinal transplantation. Intraepithelial plus lamina propria lymphocytes were released by processing graft tissue. This table comes from immunoSEQ multiplex PCR, and its TCRdb copy is limited to in-frame clones, with some not included. The sample shows fewer than 9,500 clones, approximately 68% of them seen only once. The source material was ileum tissue, sampled approximately 8 months after intestinal transplantation. Receptors were obtained from a human patient who received an intestinal transplant, so some T cells may come from the graft donor.

The chain carries TRBV4-1 and TRBJ2-1; D is possibly TRBD2 (7 bases). Germline CDR1 reads MGHRA; CDR2 reads YSYEKL. Between the trimmed V and J ends, which lost 1 base and 2 bases, there was a span of 12 bases. The CDR3 loop spans 16 amino acids. CDR3 DNA: TGCGCCAGCAGCCAAGGAGGGGGGGCCGCCTACAATGAGCAGTTCTTC. Amino acids: CASSQGGGAAYNEQFF.

CDR3 sequence reads: CASIGRQTERELFF. The CDR3 DNA reads TGTGCCAGCATAGGGCGACAGACGGAAAGGGAGCTGTTTTTT. The rearrangement joins TRBV6-1 to TRBJ2-2; tentatively, D is TRBD1 (5 bases). The CDR3 loop spans 14 amino acids. The germline V and J ends were trimmed by 7 bases and 9 bases, with 18 bases remaining between them. The germline V gene has CDR1 MNHNS and CDR2 SASEGT.

This clone showed up just a few times. Additional DNA sequences in this sample encode the identical CDR3. V gene TRBV27 combines with J gene TRBJ2-7; 8 bases map to TRBD1. The V segment lost 5 bases and the J segment 4 bases; nucleotides outside the gene matches: 4. Germline CDR1 reads MNHEY; CDR2 reads SMNVEV (reference sequence). This CDR3 has 13 residues. In nucleotides, the CDR3 is TGTGCCAGCAGTCCGAGGACAGGGTACGAGCAGTACGTC. This codes for CASSPRTGYEQYV.

As regards this clone: A junction boundary mismatches the germline segment, possibly from a read error. The chain combines TRBV7-7 with TRBJ2-5; D gene uncertain. The CDR3 is 13 amino acids. Germline lookup yields CDR1 SSHAT and CDR2 FNYEAQ (reference sequence). The CDR3 bases are TGTGCTAGCAGCTTAGGAAACCAAGAGACCCAGTACTTC. Its translation is CASSLGNQETQYF. The complete variable domain, with remaining parts taken from reference TRBV7-7 and TRBJ2-5, reads GAGVSQSPRYKVTKRGQDVTLRCDPISSHATLYWYQQALGQGPEFLTYFNYEAQPDKSGLPSDRFSAERPEGSISTLTIQRTEQRDSAMYRCASSLGNQETQYFGPGTRLLVL.

The chain combines TRBV2 with TRBJ1-4; 7 bases align to TRBD1. This CDR3 has 15 amino acids. Trimming at V came to 8 bases and at J to 12 bases, leaving 18 bases not matched to a gene. In germline, CDR1 is SNHLY, CDR2 FYNNEI. CDR3 loop: CASFTGTAGRGELFF. The CDR3 DNA is TGTGCCAGCTTCACCGGGACAGCCGGCCGGGGGGAACTGTTTTTT.

This chain links TRBV5-6 with TRBJ2-7, with no clear D. Germline CDR1 and CDR2: SGHDT and YYEEEE. The V end lost 2 bases, the J end lost 0 bases, and 15 bases lay between the germline ends. The CDR3 loop spans 16 amino acids. The CDR3 spells CASSFRPDGYSYEQYV. CDR3 nucleotide sequence: TGTGCCAGCAGCTTCCGACCCGACGGGTACTCCTACGAGCAGTACGTC.

CDR3 DNA: TGTGCCAGCAGCTTGGGGCAGGGGGCTTCCTACGAGCAGTACGTC. The encoded protein is CASSLGQGASYEQYV. V gene TRBV5-4 combines with J gene TRBJ2-7, with 8 bases aligning to TRBD1. From germline, CDR1 is SGHNT and CDR2 YYREEE (reference sequence). J was trimmed by 1 base and V by 0 bases; bases with no gene match: 3. The CDR3 has 15 amino acids.

This sequence joins TRBV7-2 and TRBJ2-1; D call uncertain. V shed 1 base and J shed 10 bases, with 11 bases lying between them. This CDR3 is 13 amino acids long. Germline CDR1 reads SGHTA; CDR2 reads FQGNSA. The CDR3 reads CASSLGWVREQFF. In DNA form, the CDR3 reads TGTGCCAGCAGCTTAGGATGGGTAAGGGAGCAGTTCTTC.

On this clone: The junction and the germline gene differ at one end; a read error may be behind it. The chain has TRBV4-2 and TRBJ1-2, with TRBD1 matching 7 bases. The CDR3 runs 16 residues. CDR1 and CDR2 (germline): LGHNA, YNFKEQ. The DNA of the CDR3 is TGTGCCAGCAGCCAAGAACACAGGGGCATAAGGTATGGCTCCACCTTC. It encodes CASSQEHRGIRYGSTF.

The V call is TRBV27, the J call TRBJ1-1; D remains unclear. The CDR3 extends over 14 amino acids. V dropped 0 bases and J dropped 1 base, with 6 bases sitting between them. The V gene's germline CDR1 is MNHEY and CDR2 SMNVEV (reference sequence). As DNA, the CDR3 is TGTGCCAGCAGTTTATCTCCAAAGAACACTGAAGCTTTCTTT. Translation: CASSLSPKNTEAFF.